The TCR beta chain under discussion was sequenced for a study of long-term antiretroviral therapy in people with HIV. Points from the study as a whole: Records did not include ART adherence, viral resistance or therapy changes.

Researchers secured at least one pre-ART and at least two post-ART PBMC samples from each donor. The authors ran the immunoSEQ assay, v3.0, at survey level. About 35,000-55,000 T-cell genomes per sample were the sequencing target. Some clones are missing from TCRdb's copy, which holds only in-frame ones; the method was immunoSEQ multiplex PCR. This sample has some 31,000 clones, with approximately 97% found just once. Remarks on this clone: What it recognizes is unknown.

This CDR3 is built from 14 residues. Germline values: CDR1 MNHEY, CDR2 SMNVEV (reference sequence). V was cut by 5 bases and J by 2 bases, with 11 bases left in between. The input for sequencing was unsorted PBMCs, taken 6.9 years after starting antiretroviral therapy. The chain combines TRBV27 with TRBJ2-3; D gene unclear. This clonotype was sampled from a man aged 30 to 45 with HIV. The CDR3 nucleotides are TGTGCCAGCAGTCCTCGGGCCCTCACAGATACGCAGTATTTT. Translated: CASSPRALTDTQYF.